This T cell receptor (beta chain) stems from a study of beta chain features in type 1 diabetes. Study-level points and caveats: More deletions and fewer insertions at VDJ junctions were found in patients with type 1 diabetes.

Trimming left V 3 bases short and J 9 bases short, with 12 bases between. The germline gives CDR1 SGHRS, CDR2 YFSETQ. CDR3 size: 12 residues. Expressed TCRB transcripts got sequenced, as all isolated RNA was reverse transcribed. Approximately 3.4 million reads, on average, came from each naive, central memory and regulatory T cell sample. Only in-frame clones appear in the TCRdb table, and some are missing; sequencing was by immunoSEQ multiplex PCR. The sample gives 140,000 to 150,000 clones, more than 9% of which show up once; 1.3% is in the top ten. This clone was seen only a few times. Its antigen is undetermined. CD45RO/CCR7/CD25/CD127/CD95/CD27 separated CD4+ naive, central memory, regulatory and stem cell-like memory cells by sorting.

The source material was naive CD4+ T cells from blood. The chain links TRBV5-1 to TRBJ2-5; possibly TRBD2 for D (5 bases). This clonotype was obtained from a young man in good health. The CDR3 sequence: CASSYSLEAQYF. In DNA, the CDR3 is TGCGCCAGCAGCTATTCACTGGAGGCCCAGTACTTC.